The T cell receptor beta chain described here comes from a study of cytomegalovirus exposure and HLA in healthy donors. As regards this clone: Its antigen is unknown.

PCR primers comprised 60 Vbeta and 13 Jbeta primers. Sequencing was performed with immunoSEQ multiplex PCR; in TCRdb, only in-frame clones are kept and a portion is missing. The sample carries 100,000 to 150,000 clones, around two thirds recorded once. Notes on the study in general: The study designated about 180 TCR beta chains cytomegalovirus-associated. More clonal expansion characterized HLA-associated TCR beta chains than equally common others in a later analysis. In vitro checks showed that three CMV-associated chains really do target CMV antigens.

Sequenced input: PBMCs. This receptor was identified in a human donor in good health.

Here the CDR3 reads CASSQGTSRDYGYTF. CDR3 nucleotide sequence: TGCGCCAGCAGCCAAGGGACAAGCAGGGACTATGGCTACACCTTC. The chain employs TRBV4-1 and TRBJ1-2; a weak D match, TRBD1 (5 bases). Trimming cost V 1 base and J 3 bases, with 12 bases left between them. Looked up from germline, CDR1 is MGHRA and CDR2 is YSYEKL. The CDR3 has 15 residues.